Listed below are T cell receptor beta chains from one sample, sequenced in a study of CD8 T cells in Susac syndrome. MiXCR, applied by TCRdb to the immunoSEQ multiplex PCR reads, yields one record per CDR3 protein. The table includes hundreds of thousands of distinct CDR3 sequences, approximately 84% detected once. The sequencing sample was made of CD8+ T cells from PBMCs. These receptors all stem from a human donor with multiple sclerosis. The CDR3 runs from the conserved cysteine through the conserved F or W. The D gene is left open where the match is weak. Clone size is stated in some rows and not others, as once, few, many or a class when expanded.

clone size,J gene,V gene,D gene,CDR3 DNA,CDR3 protein
NA,TRBJ1-1,TRBV19,TRBD1,TGTGCCAGTAGCCTTGGGACAGGCATCGAAGCTTTCTTT,CASSLGTGIEAFF
NA,TRBJ2-1,TRBV7-9,TRBD1,TGTGCCAGCAGCTTAGCTGGGACAGTCCATGAGCAGTTCTTC,CASSLAGTVHEQFF
NA,TRBJ2-3,TRBV12-5,NA,TGTGCTAGTGGTTTGTGGCAGGGGAGCACAGATACGCAGTATTTT,CASGLWQGSTDTQYF
NA,TRBJ2-2,TRBV19,NA,TGTGCCAGTAGTCCAGGGAGCATCCCGAACACCGGGGAGCTGTTTTTT,CASSPGSIPNTGELFF
NA,TRBJ2-3,TRBV4-1,NA,TGCGCCAGCAGCTCTTCCCCCGGGAGCACAGATACGCAGTATTTT,CASSSSPGSTDTQYF
NA,TRBJ2-1,TRBV6-1,NA,TGTGCCAGCAGGGCTGAGGGTCCCCATTTGGGAAATGAGCAGTTCTTC,CASRAEGPHLGNEQFF
NA,TRBJ2-7,TRBV14,TRBD2,TGTGCCAGCAGCCAGTTTGGTGACCCGGGACTAGCTGCCGAGCAGTACTTC,CASSQFGDPGLAAEQYF
NA,TRBJ2-6,TRBV27,NA,TGTGCCAGCAGTTTTGGGTCTGGGGCCAACGTCCTGACTTTC,CASSFGSGANVLTF
few,TRBJ1-5,TRBV19,TRBD1,TGTGCCAGTAGTCTCAGGGGGAGCAATCAGCCCCAGCATTTT,CASSLRGSNQPQHF
NA,TRBJ1-2,TRBV29-1,NA,TGCAGCACTTTCGGGACGGTCGGCTACACCTTC,CSTFGTVGYTF
NA,TRBJ1-5,TRBV10-2,NA,TGCGCCAGCAGTGAGTCGAGGGTCGCAGGGGAGCGGCATAGCAATCAGCCCCAGCATTTT,CASSESRVAGERHSNQPQHF
NA,TRBJ2-1,TRBV7-9,TRBD2,TGTGCCAGCAGCTCTTCTCTAGCGGGGCCTGATGAGCAGTTCTTC,CASSSSLAGPDEQFF
NA,TRBJ1-5,TRBV7-9,NA,TGTGCCAGCAGCACCAAGAAGGGGGGAAGGGATCAGCCCCAGCATTTT,CASSTKKGGRDQPQHF
once,TRBJ1-2,TRBV5-6,TRBD1,TGTGCCAGCAGCCCGGGGGACAGTGCCTATGGCTACACCTTC,CASSPGDSAYGYTF
NA,TRBJ2-7,TRBV20-1,NA,TGCAGTGCTAGTATTGGACTAGAGCAGTACTTC,CSASIGLEQYF
NA,TRBJ2-2,TRBV9,TRBD2,TGTGCCAGCAGCCCGGCCGGGAGGAGGGACACCGGGGAGCTGTTTTTT,CASSPAGRRDTGELFF
NA,TRBJ2-5,TRBV9,TRBD2,TGTGCCAGCAGCGCGGGACTAGCGGGAGGAAAGACCCAGTACTTC,CASSAGLAGGKTQYF
NA,TRBJ1-1,TRBV19,NA,TGTGCCAGTTTGGGACCGGGATATCAGAACACTGAAGCTTTCTTT,CASLGPGYQNTEAFF
NA,TRBJ2-1,TRBV6-5,TRBD2,TGTGCCAGCAGTTACGCGGGAGGGTCCTACAATGAGCAGTTCTTC,CASSYAGGSYNEQFF
once,TRBJ2-7,TRBV27,TRBD1,TGTGCCAGCAGTCCCCTCCCCCGGGACAGGGAGGAAGAGCAGTACTTC,CASSPLPRDREEEQYF